This TCR beta chain derives from a study of blood T cell repertoires in COVID-19 (dated by TCRdb to the early 2020s). Study-wide context: The collaborator samples originated in the United States, Italy and Spain and spanned the acute and convalescent phases of COVID-19. The prospective study material was composed of cDNA or gDNA derived from T cells, B-cell-depleted T cells, or PBMCs. Where HLA class I and class II types were available, the types were taken from metadata supplied by the sample provider, not from assay-based typing. Sample metadata almost always included a de-identified subject ID, COVID-19 status, age in years and sex. The repertoires were released in a freely available public database intended as a resource for research on the immune response to SARS-CoV-2. The samples were drawn from the first 160 participants of the ongoing ImmuneRACE study and from 950 to 1,500 subjects provided by 6 global collaborators. The dataset comprised deeply sampled blood TCRbeta repertoires from subjects exposed to, actively infected with, or recovered from COVID-19. Study-wide findings and limitations: The amount of clinical and demographic metadata varied by source and participant and was provided uncurated.

TCRbeta CDR3 regions were amplified from genomic DNA using the immunoSEQ Assay, a bias-controlled multiplex PCR. On the study's bioinformatics: The number of nucleated cells in each sample was estimated from the amplification of reference gene primers within the assay. To quantify the absolute abundance of each unique TCRbeta CDR3 rearrangement, sequence reads were collapsed and filtered. Productive Simpson clonality was computed per sample as the square root of Simpson's diversity index over productive rearrangements. In its TCRdb copy, this immuneACCESS table keeps in-frame sequences only and misses some clones. Where compared with another copy, unresolved V genes explain less than half of these, and the others have no known cause. The V and J calls and clone size come from that table; D and trimming were worked out from the DNA. The sample table contains 90,000 to 150,000 clones; only one count was recorded for 85% of them. The top ten clonotypes cover roughly a tenth of the sample.

Collaborating institutions collected whole blood in K2EDTA tubes following their own protocols. For TCRbeta analysis, collaborators shipped samples in one of three forms: frozen whole blood, isolated PBMCs, or DNA extracted from either of those sample types. Spanning cysteine to phenylalanine, the CDR3 consists of 15 amino acids. Only the CDR3 part of the read is kept: 45 bases, read in frame from the first base. V ends up 4 bases short and J 7 bases short, with an unmatched junction base count of 6. CDR1 and CDR2 were assigned from the germline V gene (reference sequence) as LGHDT and YNNKEL. There are a few counts of this clone. Its antigen remains undetermined. Base qualities were left out, and no much larger clone turns up one base away.

The rearranged chain carries TRBV3-1 (or the pseudogene TRBV3-2) and TRBJ2-7; the junction holds 14 bases that match TRBD2. The sample consisted of peripheral blood. The TCR comes from a man aged 80 or over with acute or convalescent COVID-19. The bases read TGTGCCAGCAGCCTCGGGACTAGCGGGAGTTGGGAGCAGTACTTC. It is translated as CASSLGTSGSWEQYF.